This TCR beta chain was profiled in a study of cytomegalovirus exposure and HLA in healthy donors. Overall study findings and caveats: The study put around 180 TCR beta chains on its list as cytomegalovirus-associated. Among the CMV-associated chains, a few were confirmed in vitro as specific for CMV antigens.

About this clone: The antigen is not known.

Profiling relied on immunoSEQ multiplex PCR, and the TCRdb table lists in-frame clones only, not all of them. Here the sample spans about 190,000 clones, 75% to 90% being singletons. From germline, CDR1 is SGHVS and CDR2 FNYEAQ. V lost 5 bases, J lost 8 bases, and 13 bases lay in between. The CDR3 spans 13 residues. The material sequenced was PBMCs. This clonotype was obtained from a man aged 18 to 29 in good health and CMV-seropositive. The rearrangement links TRBV7-6 to TRBJ2-1; D might be TRBD2 (6 bases). The CDR3, as DNA: TGTGCCAGCAGCCCCTGGAGGGGCCATGAGCAGTTCTTC. Translating it yields CASSPWRGHEQFF.